This passage covers 25 T cell receptor beta chains from one sample sequenced in a study of post-analysis software for immune sequencing data (dated by TCRdb to between 2014 and 2017). What these receptors recognize is not known. Preparation of the library involved PCR. The data were produced on an Illumina HiSeq 2500. To reduce PCR and sequencing biases, unique molecular identifiers were built into the TCR beta cDNA libraries. Using fastp trimming at Q25 and MiXCR clonotype assembly, TCRdb reanalyzed the public sequencing data and kept in-frame beta chains. Identical CDR3 protein sequences are pooled into one entry, listed with their most common genes and DNA. A total of about 760,000 distinct CDR3 sequences appear in this sample, approximately 30% of them only once. Clones ranked in the top ten supply around 0.55% of the sample. Broader findings and caveats from the paper: Significantly higher frequencies in patients than in controls were found for roughly 5 TRBV segments, including TRBV5-6, TRBV5-1 and TRBV20-1.

Material for sequencing was blood. The receptors derive from a girl aged 10 to 17 with multiple sclerosis.

The genes are TRBV12-3 or TRBV12-4 and TRBJ1-2; no reliable D call. Trimming shortened V by 3 bases and J by 5 bases, and 13 bases separated the two germline ends. The CDR3 extends over 14 amino acids. The CDR3 coding sequence is TGTGCCAGCAGTTTCTATGGTGGGGAGTATGGCTACACCTTC. This translates into CASSFYGGEYGYTF.

This clonotype was detected only once. The chain carries TRBV7-2 and TRBJ2-4; no clear D gene. The end of the DNA aligns better with TRBJ2-7, so the J call may be wrong. Germline assignment: CDR1 SGHTA and CDR2 FQGNSA. This CDR3 contains 13 residues. CDR3 in amino acids: CASSLAPKYEQYF. The CDR3 DNA reads TGTGCCAGCAGCTTAGCCCCTAAGTACGAGCAGTACTTC.

This clonotype occurred a few times. The rearrangement joins TRBV20-1 to TRBJ2-7, with D perhaps matching TRBD1 (5 bases). V gave up 0 bases and J gave up 5 bases, with 14 bases separating them. CDR3 length: 14 amino acids. Germline V gene lookup returns CDR1 DFQATT and CDR2 SNEGSKA (reference sequence). CDR3 bases: TGCAGTGCTAGAGATAAGGCCAGGGTCGACGAGCAGTACTTC. It encodes CSARDKARVDEQYF.

The gene calls are TRBV12-3 or TRBV12-4 and TRBJ1-1; no definite D call. Trimming took 3 bases from V and 6 from J, leaving 14 bases between them. The CDR3 sequence is 14 residues long. Written as DNA, the CDR3 is TGTGCCAGCAGTTTGCCTATTCTCGCAGCTGAAGCTTTCTTT. This gives the protein CASSLPILAAEAFF.

The chain carries TRBV2 and TRBJ1-2; D is ambiguous. Trimming pared 4 bases from V and 0 bases from J, leaving 6 bases between. CDR1 and CDR2 from the germline V gene are SNHLY and FYNNEI. CDR3 length: 13 amino acids. The CDR3 DNA reads TGTGCCAGCAGTGGGAAACCTAACTATGGCTACACCTTC. It translates to CASSGKPNYGYTF. Full variable domain (rest looked up from reference TRBV2 and TRBJ1-2): EPEVTQTPSHQVTQMGQEVILRCVPISNHLYFYWYRQILGQKVEFLVSFYNNEISEKSEIFDDQFSVERPDGSNFTLKIRSTKLEDSAMYFCASSGKPNYGYTFGSGTRLTVV.

This clonotype was found a few times. This chain joins TRBV14 and TRBJ2-1; D perhaps matches TRBD1 (6 bases). CDR1 is SGHDN and CDR2 is FVKESK in the germline V gene. The CDR3 spans 15 residues. Trimming removed 4 bases from V and 0 bases from J, with 10 bases in between. The CDR3 DNA reads as TGTGCCAGCAGCCCTGTGACAGGCTCCTACAATGAGCAGTTCTTC. Translated: CASSPVTGSYNEQFF.

V gene TRBV12-3 or TRBV12-4 combines with J gene TRBJ1-6; 9 nucleotides align to TRBD1. The CDR3 runs 15 residues. The ends lost 7 bases at V and 7 bases at J; junction bases unmatched: 8. The CDR3 bases are TGTGCCAGCACTCACGTGGGGACAGGGAATTCACCCCTCCACTTT. Translated, it gives CASTHVGTGNSPLHF.

This clonotype has a handful of counts. V and J are TRBV5-6 and TRBJ2-5, with D perhaps matching TRBD1 or TRBD2 (6 bases each). Between the trimmed V and J ends, which lost 1 base and 2 bases, there was a span of 21 bases. The CDR3 extends over 18 amino acids. Germline lookup yields CDR1 SGHDT and CDR2 YYEEEE. CDR3 residues: CASSLSGGPGGLQETQYF. CDR3 DNA sequence: TGTGCCAGCAGCTTGTCCGGGGGCCCCGGGGGACTGCAAGAGACCCAGTACTTC.

This chain uses TRBV5-1 with TRBJ2-4; 9 bases are a match to TRBD1. CDR1 and CDR2 from the germline V gene are SGHRS and YFSETQ. V was pared by 0 bases and J by 2 bases, with 9 bases of the junction left unmatched. The CDR3 length is 18 residues. The CDR3 loop reads CASSLAPRTGVTKNIQYF. The CDR3 DNA sequence: TGCGCCAGCAGCTTGGCCCCGCGGACAGGGGTGACCAAAAACATTCAGTACTTC. Using reference TRBV5-1 and TRBJ2-4 for the parts outside the CDR3, the full variable domain is KAGVTQTPRYLIKTRGQQVTLSCSPISGHRSVSWYQQTPGQGLQFLFEYFSETQRNKGNFPGRFSGRQFSNSRSEMNVSTLELGDSALYLCASSLAPRTGVTKNIQYFGAGTRLSVL.

At least ten counts were recorded for this clonotype. This chain connects TRBV4-1 to TRBJ2-1; tentative D call: TRBD1 (6 bases). CDR3 size: 13 residues. Germline V gives CDR1 MGHRA, CDR2 YSYEKL. V gave up 4 bases and J gave up 6 bases, with 10 bases separating them. CDR3 nucleotides: TGCGCCAGCAGCCGGTCGACAGGCAATGAGCAGTTCTTC. Its protein is CASSRSTGNEQFF.

The chain carries TRBV9 and TRBJ2-2; D is ambiguous. This CDR3 comprises 16 residues. Per germline, CDR1 SGDLS and CDR2 YYNGEE. V dropped 3 bases and J dropped 2 bases, with 14 bases sitting between them. The chain's CDR3 is CASSDQRASNTGELFF. The CDR3 region has the DNA TGTGCCAGCAGCGACCAACGGGCATCTAACACCGGGGAGCTGTTTTTT.

The sample holds a few counts of this clonotype. The V call is TRBV20-1, the J call TRBJ2-7, with D perhaps matching TRBD1 (6 bases). The germline V gene has CDR1 DFQATT and CDR2 SNEGSKA (reference sequence). Trimming removed 0 bases from V and 3 bases from J, with 12 bases in between. The CDR3 is 14 residues long. CDR3 nucleotide sequence: TGCAGTGCTAGAGATCCGGCCAGGGGCTACGAGCAGTACTTC. This translates into CSARDPARGYEQYF.

A few counts support this clonotype. The chain joins TRBV24-1 to TRBJ2-1, with D possibly called TRBD1 or TRBD2 (5 bases each). Deletions cut 4 bases from V and 8 bases from J, with 11 bases between. CDR1 is KGHDR and CDR2 is SFDVKD in the germline V gene. This CDR3 is 13 amino acids long. Here the CDR3 reads CATSEWMGDEQFF. For the CDR3, the DNA is TGTGCCACCAGTGAGTGGATGGGGGATGAGCAGTTCTTC.

The V call is TRBV7-9, the J call TRBJ2-1; TRBD2 matches at 8 bases. Per germline, CDR1 SEHNR and CDR2 FQNEAQ (reference sequence). This CDR3 contains 16 residues. Trimming removed 1 base from V and 5 bases from J; junction bases left unmatched: 7. CDR3 sequence: CASSLDRGRTHNEQFF. CDR3 sequence (DNA): TGTGCCAGCAGCTTAGATCGCGGGAGGACCCACAATGAGCAGTTCTTC.

This clonotype showed up just a few times. The rearrangement joins TRBV7-8 to TRBJ2-1, with TRBD1 matching 7 bases. The junction had 18 bases not matched to a gene; V was cut back by 11 bases and J by 5 bases. Germline CDR1 SGHVS, CDR2 FQNEAQ. The CDR3 is 16 residues long. CDR3 DNA: TGTGCCGGGGCGGTGGGACAGCCTTCCATGGACAATGAGCAGTTCTTC. This sequence encodes CAGAVGQPSMDNEQFF.

The chain recombines TRBV10-3 with TRBJ2-3; TRBD2 matches at 9 bases. Germline lookup yields CDR1 ENHRY and CDR2 SYGVKD. V lost 11 bases to trimming and J lost 1 base; unmatched junction nucleotides: 4. The length of the CDR3 is 13 residues. CDR3 loop: CASAGGGTDTQYF. In DNA form, the CDR3 reads TGTGCCTCCGCGGGAGGGGGCACAGATACGCAGTATTTT.

There are a few counts of this clonotype. The chain has TRBV4-1 and TRBJ2-5; D unclear. Germline CDR1 and CDR2: MGHRA and YSYEKL. The CDR3 extends over 13 amino acids. The ends were cut back, 0 bases at V and 2 bases at J, with 4 bases in the middle. CDR3 protein: CASSQDAQETQYF. CDR3 DNA: TGCGCCAGCAGCCAAGATGCTCAAGAGACCCAGTACTTC.

The chain joins TRBV24-1 to TRBJ2-3, with 8 bases identical to TRBD1. Trimming at V came to 7 bases and at J to 3 bases, leaving 8 bases not matched to a gene. CDR3 length equals 15 residues. Germline V gives CDR1 KGHDR, CDR2 SFDVKD. In DNA form, the CDR3 reads TGTGCCACCAGCCCCCAGGGGGCTTGGACAGATACGCAGTATTTT. Amino acid sequence: CATSPQGAWTDTQYF.

Concerning this clonotype: One junction end disagrees with the germline gene, perhaps due to a read error. The chain carries TRBV5-1 and TRBJ2-6, with TRBD1 as a possible D gene (6 bases). Germline CDR1 reads SGHRS; CDR2 reads YFSETQ. This CDR3 spans 17 amino acids. The CDR3 nucleotides are TGCGCCAGCAGCTTGACAGGGCCAAGCTCTGGGGCCAACGTCCTGAACTTC. This encodes CASSLTGPSSGANVLNF. Combining the CDR3 with reference TRBV5-1 and TRBJ2-6 gives the whole variable domain KAGVTQTPRYLIKTRGQQVTLSCSPISGHRSVSWYQQTPGQGLQFLFEYFSETQRNKGNFPGRFSGRQFSNSRSEMNVSTLELGDSALYLCASSLTGPSSGANVLNFGAGSRLTVL.

This clonotype was seen a few times. The chain recombines TRBV7-2 with TRBJ2-5; the D call may be TRBD1 or TRBD2 (6 bases each). The V end lost 0 bases, the J end lost 2 bases, and 13 bases lay between the germline ends. This CDR3 is 16 amino acids long. Germline V gene sequence: CDR1 SGHTA, CDR2 FQGNSA. The CDR3: CASSLAGAGTQETQYF. The CDR3 DNA follows: TGTGCCAGCAGCTTAGCGGGGGCGGGGACTCAAGAGACCCAGTACTTC. Drawing the rest from reference TRBV7-2 and TRBJ2-5, the complete variable domain is GAGVSQSPSNKVTEKGKDVELRCDPISGHTALYWYRQSLGQGLEFLIYFQGNSAPDKSGLPSDRFSAERTGGSVSTLTIQRTQQEDSAVYLCASSLAGAGTQETQYFGPGTRLLVL.

The chain couples TRBV6-4 to TRBJ2-5, with 11 bases fitting TRBD1. This CDR3 has 15 amino acids. From germline, CDR1 is MRHNA and CDR2 SNTAGT. The junction had 7 bases not matched to a gene; V was cut back by 6 bases and J by 4 bases. The CDR3 region has the DNA TGTGCCAGCAGCCCTGGGACAGGGGGAGGAGAGACCCAGTACTTC. It yields the protein CASSPGTGGGETQYF.

Comments on this clonotype: A much larger clone lies a single base off, so this may be a read error. The rearrangement joins TRBV28 to TRBJ2-5, with D unresolved. The V end lost 5 bases, the J end lost 6 bases, and 10 bases lay between the germline ends. The length of the CDR3 is 12 residues. Germline V gene lookup returns CDR1 MDHEN and CDR2 SYDVKM. The CDR3 reads CASSRAPKTQYF. CDR3 DNA: TGTGCCAGCAGTCGCGCTCCCAAGACCCAGTACTTC.

This chain uses TRBV6-4 with TRBJ2-3; 7 bases are a match to TRBD2. After removal of 2 bases from V and 0 bases from J, the junction contained 2 bases not matched to a gene. The CDR3 runs to 15 residues. Germline loops: CDR1 MRHNA, CDR2 SNTAGT. CDR3 bases: TGTGCCAGCAGTGACCAACTAGCGAGCACAGATACGCAGTATTTT. Translation gives CASSDQLASTDTQYF.

Note on this clonotype: Just one base apart from a much larger clone, this may be a read error. The rearrangement links TRBV20-1 to TRBJ2-1; D unresolved. From germline, CDR1 is DFQATT and CDR2 SNEGSKA (reference sequence). The CDR3 loop spans 13 amino acids. V lost 5 bases and J lost 7, with 15 bases in between. DNA for the CDR3: TGCAGTGCTTGTGACGACCCTGAAAATGAGCAGTTCTTC. Its protein product is CSACDDPENEQFF.

There are a few counts of this clonotype. The chain links TRBV9 to TRBJ2-1; perhaps TRBD2 as D (6 bases). Between the trimmed V and J ends, which lost 0 bases and 7 bases, there was a span of 11 bases. CDR1 is SGDLS and CDR2 is YYNGEE in the germline V gene. The CDR3 contains 14 residues. The CDR3 DNA sequence: TGTGCCAGCAGCGTAGGGGGCAGCGGGAATGAGCAGTTCTTC. This encodes CASSVGGSGNEQFF.